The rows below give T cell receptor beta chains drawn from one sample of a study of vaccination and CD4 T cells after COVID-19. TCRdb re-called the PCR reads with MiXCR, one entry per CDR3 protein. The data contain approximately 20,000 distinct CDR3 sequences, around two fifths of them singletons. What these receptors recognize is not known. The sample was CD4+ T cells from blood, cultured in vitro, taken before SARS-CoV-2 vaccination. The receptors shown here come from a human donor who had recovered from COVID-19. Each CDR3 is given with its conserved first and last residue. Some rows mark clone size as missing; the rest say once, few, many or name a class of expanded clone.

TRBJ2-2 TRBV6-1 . CASRPGTGATGELFF
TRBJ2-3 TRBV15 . CATSRDLQKGQGLQDTQYF
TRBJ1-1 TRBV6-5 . CASSYGPQNTEAFF
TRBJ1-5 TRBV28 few CASSFRGGQPQHF
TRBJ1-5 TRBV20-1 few CSARVRGRSEQPQHF
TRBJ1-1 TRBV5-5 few CASSLDRGGTEAFF
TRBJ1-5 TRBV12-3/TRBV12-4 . CASRRTGGNQPQHF
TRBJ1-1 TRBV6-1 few CASSDGRGNMNTEAFF
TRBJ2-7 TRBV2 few CASTGVGSPRYEQYF
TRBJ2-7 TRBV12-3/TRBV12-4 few CASSQSAGEQYF
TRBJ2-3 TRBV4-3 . CASSQQLAGGAGDTQYF
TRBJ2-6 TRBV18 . CASSRYGSELSGANVLTF
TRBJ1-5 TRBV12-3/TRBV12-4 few CASSLAGANQPQHF
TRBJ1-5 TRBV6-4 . CASSWDKYLTGLNGNQPQHF
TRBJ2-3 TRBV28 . CASSFTGLVMDTQYF
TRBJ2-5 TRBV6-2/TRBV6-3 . CASATGGEAETQYF
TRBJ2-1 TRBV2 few CASSELLDGGPQFF
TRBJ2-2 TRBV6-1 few CATYRGHTGELFF
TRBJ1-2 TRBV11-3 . CASSHNRGHLSNYGYTF
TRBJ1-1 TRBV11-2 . CASSLVRGRTEAFF
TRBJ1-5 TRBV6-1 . CASKPQNSNQPQHF
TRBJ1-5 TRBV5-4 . CASSFGQPQHF
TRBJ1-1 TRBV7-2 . CASSSFDRIPEAFF
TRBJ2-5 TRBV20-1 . CSARDLSGRQTQYF
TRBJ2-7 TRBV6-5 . CASSYSNRVGPRVYEQYF
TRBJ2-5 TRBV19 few CASSMAVQETQYF
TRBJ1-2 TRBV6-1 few CASTTGRSYYGYTF
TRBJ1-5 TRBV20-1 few CSAGGGNQPQHF
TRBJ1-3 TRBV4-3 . CASSPGQGIRNTIYF
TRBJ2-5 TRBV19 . CASSIRSGGAQETQYF
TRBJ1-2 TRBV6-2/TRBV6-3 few CASSEWELGGYTF
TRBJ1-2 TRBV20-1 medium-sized CSALDRGHYGYTF
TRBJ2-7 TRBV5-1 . CASSRRDRGYEQYF
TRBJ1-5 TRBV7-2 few CASSLLGSGNQPQHF
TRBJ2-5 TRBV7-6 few CASSLDREETQYF
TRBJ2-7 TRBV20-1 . CSAPDRVWNYEQYF
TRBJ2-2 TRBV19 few CATSPDRNTGELFF
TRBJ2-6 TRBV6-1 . CASKSSGANVLTF
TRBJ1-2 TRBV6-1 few CASSGRTGAGGYTF
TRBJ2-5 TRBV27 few CASSLVFAGREETQYF
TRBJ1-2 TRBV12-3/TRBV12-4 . CASSQGGYGYTF
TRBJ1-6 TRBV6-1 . CASSGIRQGFSYNSPLHF
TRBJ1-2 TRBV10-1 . CASSESRGRGYTF
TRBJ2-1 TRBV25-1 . CASSDDVQEPAEQFF
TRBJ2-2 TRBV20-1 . CSARSSGRPENTGELFF
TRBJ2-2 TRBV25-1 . CASRQGATGELFF
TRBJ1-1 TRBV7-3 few CASSLESGMVRAFF
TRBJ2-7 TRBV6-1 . CASSRDSTEQYF
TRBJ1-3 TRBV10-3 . CAVGQLSGNTIYF
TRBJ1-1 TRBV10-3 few CATRGVAEAFF
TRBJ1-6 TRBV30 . CAWSVGASTLHF
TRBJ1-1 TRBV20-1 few CSAPQGGNTEAFF
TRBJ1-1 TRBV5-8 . CASSYIKNTEAFF
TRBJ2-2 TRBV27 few CASSGTSAGELFF
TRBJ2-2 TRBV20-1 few CSARPSGVVPGELFF
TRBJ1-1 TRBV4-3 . CASSRTVFSEAFF
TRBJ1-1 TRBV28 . CASSSPGTGWDTEAFF
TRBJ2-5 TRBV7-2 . CASSSRVHKETQYF
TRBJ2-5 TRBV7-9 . CASSPGLAGGQETQYF